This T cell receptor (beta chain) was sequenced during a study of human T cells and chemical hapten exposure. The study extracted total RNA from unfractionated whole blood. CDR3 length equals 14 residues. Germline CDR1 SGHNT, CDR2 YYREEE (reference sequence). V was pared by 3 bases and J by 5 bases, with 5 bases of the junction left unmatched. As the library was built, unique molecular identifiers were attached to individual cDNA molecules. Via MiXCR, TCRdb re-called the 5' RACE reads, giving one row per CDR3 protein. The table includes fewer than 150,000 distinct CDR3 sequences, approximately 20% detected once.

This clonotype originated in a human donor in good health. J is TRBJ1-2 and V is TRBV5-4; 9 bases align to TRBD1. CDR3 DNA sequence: TGTGCCAGCAGCTGGACAGGGGAGATGTATGGCTACACCTTC. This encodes CASSWTGEMYGYTF. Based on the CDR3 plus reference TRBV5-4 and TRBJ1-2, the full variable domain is ETGVTQSPTHLIKTRGQQVTLRCSSQSGHNTVSWYQQALGQGPQFIFQYYREEENGRGNFPPRFSGLQFPNYSSELNVNALELDDSALYLCASSWTGEMYGYTFGSGTRLTVV.